This TCR beta chain is drawn from a study of blood T cell repertoires in COVID-19. Study at large: The origin of the acute and convalescent COVID-19 samples was the United States, Italy and Spain. PBMCs, B-cell-depleted T cells, or T cells were the source of the cDNA or gDNA that made up the material.

In the original workflow: Reference gene primers were amplified, and this amplification served to estimate nucleated cell counts. The method was immunoSEQ multiplex PCR; TCRdb's version includes in-frame clones alone and lacks a portion of them. V, J and clone size derive from that table, while D and trimming were established from the DNA sequence. The sample lists hundreds of thousands of clones, 75% to 90% occurring once. CDR1 is LNHNV, CDR2 YYDKDF, per germline (reference sequence). CDR3 length: 18 residues. J was trimmed by 0 bases and V by 0 bases; bases with no gene match: 9. This clone was observed once.

This sequence originates from a woman aged 70 to 79 with COVID-19, enrolled during active disease. V is TRBV15 and J is TRBJ1-1; 8 nucleotides agree with TRBD1. Sequenced sample: peripheral blood. In DNA, the CDR3 is TGTGCCACCAGCAGAGAGAATTTTCCAGGGGGCATGAACACTGAAGCTTTCTTT. It codes for CATSRENFPGGMNTEAFF.